This TCR beta chain is from a study of CD8 T cells in Susac syndrome. Reverse transcription of 0.5 to 1 ug RNA was performed with random hexamers. Via MiXCR, TCRdb re-called the immunoSEQ multiplex PCR reads, giving one row per CDR3 protein. The sample includes 400,000 to 550,000 distinct CDR3 sequences, around 85% of them seen just once. This CDR3 has 14 amino acids. V shed 6 bases and J shed 3 bases, with 14 bases lying between them. Germline CDR1 reads SGHVS; CDR2 reads FNYEAQ. This clonotype has just a few counts. Sequencing of TCR beta was carried out in blood CD8+ and CD4+ T cells. Specimen: CD8+ T cells from PBMCs. The V call is TRBV7-6, the J call TRBJ2-5; D is possibly TRBD2 (6 bases). The clonotype originates from a human donor with multiple sclerosis. In nucleotides, the CDR3 is TGTGCCAGCAGTCTTGCGGGACCCGAAGAGACCCAGTACTTC. Encoded protein: CASSLAGPEETQYF.